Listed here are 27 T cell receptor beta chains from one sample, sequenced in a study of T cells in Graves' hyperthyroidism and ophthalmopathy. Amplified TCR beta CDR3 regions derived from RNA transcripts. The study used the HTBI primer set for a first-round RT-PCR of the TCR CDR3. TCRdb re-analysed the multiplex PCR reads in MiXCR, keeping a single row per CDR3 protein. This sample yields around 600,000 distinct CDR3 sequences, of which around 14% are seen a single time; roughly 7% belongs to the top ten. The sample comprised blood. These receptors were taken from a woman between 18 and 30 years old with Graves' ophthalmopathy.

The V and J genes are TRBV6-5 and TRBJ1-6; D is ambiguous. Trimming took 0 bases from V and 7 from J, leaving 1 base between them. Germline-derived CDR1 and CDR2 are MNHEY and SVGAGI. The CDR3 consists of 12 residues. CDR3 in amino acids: CASSYSNSPLHF. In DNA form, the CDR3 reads TGTGCCAGCAGTTACTCCAATTCACCCCTCCACTTT.

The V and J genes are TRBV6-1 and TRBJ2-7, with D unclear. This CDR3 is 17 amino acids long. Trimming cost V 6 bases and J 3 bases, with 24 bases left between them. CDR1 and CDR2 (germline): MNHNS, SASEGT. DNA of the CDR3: TGTGCCAGCAGAGATCCATCTGGGGATTTAACCAGCTACGAGCAGTACTTC. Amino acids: CASRDPSGDLTSYEQYF.

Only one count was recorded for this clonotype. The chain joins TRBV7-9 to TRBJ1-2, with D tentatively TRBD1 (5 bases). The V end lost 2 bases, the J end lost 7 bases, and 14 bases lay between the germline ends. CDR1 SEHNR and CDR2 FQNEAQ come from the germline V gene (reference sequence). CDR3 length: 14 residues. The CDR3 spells CASSLFGGAGGYTF. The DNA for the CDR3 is TGTGCCAGCAGCTTATTCGGAGGGGCGGGTGGCTACACCTTC.

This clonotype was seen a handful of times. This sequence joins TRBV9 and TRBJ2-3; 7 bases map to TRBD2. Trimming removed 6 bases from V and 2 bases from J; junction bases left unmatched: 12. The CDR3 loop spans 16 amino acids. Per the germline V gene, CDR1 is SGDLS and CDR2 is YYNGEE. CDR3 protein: CASTRRGGLNTDTQYF. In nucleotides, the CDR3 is TGTGCCAGCACCCGCCGCGGGGGTCTGAACACAGATACGCAGTATTTT. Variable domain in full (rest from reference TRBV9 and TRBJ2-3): DSGVTQTPKHLITATGQRVTLRCSPRSGDLSVYWYQQSLDQGLQFLIQYYNGEERAKGNILERFSAQQFPDLHSELNLSSLELGDSALYFCASTRRGGLNTDTQYFGPGTRLTVL.

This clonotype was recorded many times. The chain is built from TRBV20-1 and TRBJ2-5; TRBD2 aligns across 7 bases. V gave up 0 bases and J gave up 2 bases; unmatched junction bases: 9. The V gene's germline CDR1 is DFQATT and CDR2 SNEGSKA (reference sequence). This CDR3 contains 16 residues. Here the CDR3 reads CSARDRRLAVQETQYF. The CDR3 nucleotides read TGCAGTGCTAGAGATAGGCGGCTAGCGGTACAAGAGACCCAGTACTTC.

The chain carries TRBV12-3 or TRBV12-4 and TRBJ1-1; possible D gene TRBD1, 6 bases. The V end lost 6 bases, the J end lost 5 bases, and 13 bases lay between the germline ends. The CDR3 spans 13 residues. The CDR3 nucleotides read TGTGCCAGCAGGGGGGGGCAAGGGACTGAAGCTTTCTTT. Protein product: CASRGGQGTEAFF.

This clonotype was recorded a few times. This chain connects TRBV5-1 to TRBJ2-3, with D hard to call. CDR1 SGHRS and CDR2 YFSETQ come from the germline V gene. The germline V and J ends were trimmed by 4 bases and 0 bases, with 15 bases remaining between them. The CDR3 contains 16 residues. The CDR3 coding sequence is TGCGCCAGCAGCCCGCGTTTAGTACAGAGCACAGATACGCAGTATTTT. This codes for CASSPRLVQSTDTQYF.

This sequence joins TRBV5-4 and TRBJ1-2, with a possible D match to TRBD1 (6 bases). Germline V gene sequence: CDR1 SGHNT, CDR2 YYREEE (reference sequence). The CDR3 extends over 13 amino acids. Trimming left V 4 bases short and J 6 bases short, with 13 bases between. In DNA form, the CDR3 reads TGTGCCAGCAGCCCACAGGGAGGAGATGGCTACACCTTC. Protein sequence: CASSPQGGDGYTF.

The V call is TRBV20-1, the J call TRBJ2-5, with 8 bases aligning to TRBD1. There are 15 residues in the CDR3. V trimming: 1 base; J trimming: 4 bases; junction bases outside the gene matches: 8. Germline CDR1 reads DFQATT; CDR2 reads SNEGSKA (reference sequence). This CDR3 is CSARAPDRAAETQYF. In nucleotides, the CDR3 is TGCAGTGCTAGAGCTCCGGACAGGGCGGCAGAGACCCAGTACTTC.

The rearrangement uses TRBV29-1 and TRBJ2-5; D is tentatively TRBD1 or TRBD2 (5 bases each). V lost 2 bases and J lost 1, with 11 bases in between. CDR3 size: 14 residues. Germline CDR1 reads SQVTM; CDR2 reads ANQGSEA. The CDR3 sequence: CSVERDGPQETQYF. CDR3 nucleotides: TGCAGCGTTGAACGGGACGGACCCCAAGAGACCCAGTACTTC.

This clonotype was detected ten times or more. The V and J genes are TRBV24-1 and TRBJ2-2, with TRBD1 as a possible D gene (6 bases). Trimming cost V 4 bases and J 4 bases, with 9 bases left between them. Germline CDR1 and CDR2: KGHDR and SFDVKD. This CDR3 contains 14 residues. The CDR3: CATSDGTTTGELFF. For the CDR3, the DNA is TGTGCCACCAGTGACGGGACAACCACCGGGGAGCTGTTTTTT.

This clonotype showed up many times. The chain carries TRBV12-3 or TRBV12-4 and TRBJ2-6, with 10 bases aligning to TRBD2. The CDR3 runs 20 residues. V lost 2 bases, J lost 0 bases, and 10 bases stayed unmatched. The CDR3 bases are TGTGCCAGCAGTTTAATCCGTAGAGGACTAGCGGCCTCTGGGGCCAACGTCCTGACTTTC. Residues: CASSLIRRGLAASGANVLTF.

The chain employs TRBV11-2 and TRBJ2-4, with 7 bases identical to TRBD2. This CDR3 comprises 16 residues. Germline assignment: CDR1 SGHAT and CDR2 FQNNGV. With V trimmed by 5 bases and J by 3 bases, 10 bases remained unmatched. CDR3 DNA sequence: TGTGCCAGCAGCCTACTGGGAGGGCCGAGCAAAAACATTCAGTACTTC. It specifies CASSLLGGPSKNIQYF. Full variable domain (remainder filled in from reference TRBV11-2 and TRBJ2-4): EAGVAQSPRYKIIEKRQSVAFWCNPISGHATLYWYQQILGQGPKLLIQFQNNGVVDDSQLPKDRFSAERLKGVDSTLKIQPAKLEDSAVYLCASSLLGGPSKNIQYFGAGTRLSVL.

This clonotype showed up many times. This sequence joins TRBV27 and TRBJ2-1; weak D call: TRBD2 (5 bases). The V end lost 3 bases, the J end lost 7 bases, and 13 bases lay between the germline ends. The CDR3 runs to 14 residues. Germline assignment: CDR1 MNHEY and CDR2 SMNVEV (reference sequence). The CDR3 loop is CASSFGTTGNEQFF. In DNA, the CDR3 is TGTGCCAGCAGTTTTGGCACGACGGGAAATGAGCAGTTCTTC.

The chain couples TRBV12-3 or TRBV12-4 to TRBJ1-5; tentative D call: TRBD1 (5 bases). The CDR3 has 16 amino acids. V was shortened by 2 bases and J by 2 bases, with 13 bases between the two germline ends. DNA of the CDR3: TGTGCCAGCAGTTTAACGGGAGGGACCTGCAATCAGCCCCAGCATTTT. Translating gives CASSLTGGTCNQPQHF.

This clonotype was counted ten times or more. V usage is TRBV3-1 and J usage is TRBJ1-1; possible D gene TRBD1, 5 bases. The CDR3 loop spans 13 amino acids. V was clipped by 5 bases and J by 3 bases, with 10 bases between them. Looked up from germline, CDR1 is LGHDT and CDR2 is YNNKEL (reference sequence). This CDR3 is CASSWGEHTEAFF. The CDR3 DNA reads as TGTGCCAGCAGCTGGGGGGAGCACACTGAAGCTTTCTTT.

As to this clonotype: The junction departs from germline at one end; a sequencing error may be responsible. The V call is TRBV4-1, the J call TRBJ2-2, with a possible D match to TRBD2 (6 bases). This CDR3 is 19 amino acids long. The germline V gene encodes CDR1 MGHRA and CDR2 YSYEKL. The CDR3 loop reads CASSQAQGREAFDTGELFF. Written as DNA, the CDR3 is TGCGCCAGCAGTCAAGCCCAGGGCAGGGAGGCTTTCGACACCGGGGAGCTGTTTTTT.

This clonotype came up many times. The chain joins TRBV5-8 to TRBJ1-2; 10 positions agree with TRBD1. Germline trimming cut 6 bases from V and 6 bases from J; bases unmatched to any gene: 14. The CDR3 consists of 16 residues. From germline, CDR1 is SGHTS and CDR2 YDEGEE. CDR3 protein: CASTPGQGPSLDGYTF. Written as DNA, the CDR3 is TGTGCCAGCACGCCGGGACAGGGGCCATCCCTAGATGGCTACACCTTC.

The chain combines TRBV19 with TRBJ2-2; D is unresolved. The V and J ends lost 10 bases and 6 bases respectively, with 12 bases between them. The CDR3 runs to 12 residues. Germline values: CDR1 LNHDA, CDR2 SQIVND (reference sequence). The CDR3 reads CATSRGAGELFF. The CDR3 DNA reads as TGTGCCACTTCACGTGGGGCCGGGGAGCTGTTTTTT.

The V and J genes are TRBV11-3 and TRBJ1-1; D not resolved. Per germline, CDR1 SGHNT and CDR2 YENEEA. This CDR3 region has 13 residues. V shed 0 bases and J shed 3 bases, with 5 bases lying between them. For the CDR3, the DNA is TGTGCCAGCAGCTTAGACGGAGACACTGAAGCTTTCTTT. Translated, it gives CASSLDGDTEAFF.

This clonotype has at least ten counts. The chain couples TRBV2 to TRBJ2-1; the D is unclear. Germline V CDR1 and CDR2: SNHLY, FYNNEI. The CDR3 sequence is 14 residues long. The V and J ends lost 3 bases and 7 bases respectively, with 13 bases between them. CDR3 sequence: CASSELTAKNEQFF. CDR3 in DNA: TGTGCCAGCAGTGAGTTGACGGCGAAAAATGAGCAGTTCTTC.

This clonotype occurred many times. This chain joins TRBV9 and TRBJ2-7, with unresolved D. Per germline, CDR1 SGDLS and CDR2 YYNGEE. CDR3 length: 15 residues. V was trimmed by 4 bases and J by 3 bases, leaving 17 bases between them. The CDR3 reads CASSPQGSLGYEQYF. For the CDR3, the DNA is TGTGCCAGCAGCCCGCAAGGCTCCCTTGGCTACGAGCAGTACTTC. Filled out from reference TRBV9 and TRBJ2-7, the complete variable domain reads DSGVTQTPKHLITATGQRVTLRCSPRSGDLSVYWYQQSLDQGLQFLIQYYNGEERAKGNILERFSAQQFPDLHSELNLSSLELGDSALYFCASSPQGSLGYEQYFGPGTRLTVT.

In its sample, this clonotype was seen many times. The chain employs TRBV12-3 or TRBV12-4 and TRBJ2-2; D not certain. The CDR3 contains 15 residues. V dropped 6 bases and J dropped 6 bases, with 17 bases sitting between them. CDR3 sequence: CASSNDGPGAGELFF. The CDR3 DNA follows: TGTGCCAGCAGCAACGACGGACCGGGCGCCGGGGAGCTGTTTTTT.

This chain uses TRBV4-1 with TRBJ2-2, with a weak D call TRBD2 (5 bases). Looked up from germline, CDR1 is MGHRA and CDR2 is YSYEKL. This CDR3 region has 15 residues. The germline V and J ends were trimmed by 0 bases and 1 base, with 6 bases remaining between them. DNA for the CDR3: TGCGCCAGCAGCCAAGAGACTATGAACACCGGGGAGCTGTTTTTT. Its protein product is CASSQETMNTGELFF.

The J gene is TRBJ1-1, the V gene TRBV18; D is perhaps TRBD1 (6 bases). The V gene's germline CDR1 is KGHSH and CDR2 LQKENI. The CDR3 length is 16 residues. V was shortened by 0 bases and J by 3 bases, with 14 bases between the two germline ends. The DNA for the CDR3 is TGTGCCAGCTCACCACCGCGAGCGGGGGCGGACACTGAAGCTTTCTTT. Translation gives CASSPPRAGADTEAFF.

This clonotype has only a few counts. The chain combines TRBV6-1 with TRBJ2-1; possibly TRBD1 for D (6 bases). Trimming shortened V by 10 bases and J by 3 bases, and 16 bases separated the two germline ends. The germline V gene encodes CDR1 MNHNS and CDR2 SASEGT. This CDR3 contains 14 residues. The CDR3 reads CATNPGHIYNEQFF. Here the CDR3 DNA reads TGTGCCACCAATCCGGGACATATCTACAATGAGCAGTTCTTC.

The CDR3 nucleotides are TGCAGCGTTGAAGTTCCCTCACAGGGAGCCTACGAGCAGTACTTC. Protein sequence: CSVEVPSQGAYEQYF. The J gene is TRBJ2-7, the V gene TRBV29-1; D might be TRBD1 (6 bases). CDR3 length: 15 residues. From germline, CDR1 is SQVTM and CDR2 ANQGSEA. The ends were cut back, 1 base at V and 2 bases at J, with 15 bases in the middle.